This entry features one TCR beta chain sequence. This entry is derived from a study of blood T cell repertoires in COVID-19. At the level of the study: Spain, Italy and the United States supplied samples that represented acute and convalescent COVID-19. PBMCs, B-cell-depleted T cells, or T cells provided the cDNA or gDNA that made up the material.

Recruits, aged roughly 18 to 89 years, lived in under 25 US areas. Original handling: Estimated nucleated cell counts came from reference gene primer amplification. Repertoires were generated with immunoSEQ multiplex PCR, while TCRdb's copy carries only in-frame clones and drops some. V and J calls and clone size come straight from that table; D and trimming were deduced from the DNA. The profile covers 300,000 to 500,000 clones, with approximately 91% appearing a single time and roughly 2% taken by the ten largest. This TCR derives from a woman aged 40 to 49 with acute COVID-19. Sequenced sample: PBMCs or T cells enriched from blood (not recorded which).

In DNA form, the CDR3 reads TGTGCCAGCGGACCTCGCTCCGCTGGAAGCGGTGAGCAGTTCTTC. Its protein product is CASGPRSAGSGEQFF. The V and J genes are TRBV7-9 and TRBJ2-1; the D gene is possibly TRBD2 (5 bases). CDR1 is SEHNR, CDR2 FQNEAQ, per germline (reference sequence). Trimming pared 8 bases from V and 9 bases from J, leaving 23 bases between. The CDR3 contains 15 residues.